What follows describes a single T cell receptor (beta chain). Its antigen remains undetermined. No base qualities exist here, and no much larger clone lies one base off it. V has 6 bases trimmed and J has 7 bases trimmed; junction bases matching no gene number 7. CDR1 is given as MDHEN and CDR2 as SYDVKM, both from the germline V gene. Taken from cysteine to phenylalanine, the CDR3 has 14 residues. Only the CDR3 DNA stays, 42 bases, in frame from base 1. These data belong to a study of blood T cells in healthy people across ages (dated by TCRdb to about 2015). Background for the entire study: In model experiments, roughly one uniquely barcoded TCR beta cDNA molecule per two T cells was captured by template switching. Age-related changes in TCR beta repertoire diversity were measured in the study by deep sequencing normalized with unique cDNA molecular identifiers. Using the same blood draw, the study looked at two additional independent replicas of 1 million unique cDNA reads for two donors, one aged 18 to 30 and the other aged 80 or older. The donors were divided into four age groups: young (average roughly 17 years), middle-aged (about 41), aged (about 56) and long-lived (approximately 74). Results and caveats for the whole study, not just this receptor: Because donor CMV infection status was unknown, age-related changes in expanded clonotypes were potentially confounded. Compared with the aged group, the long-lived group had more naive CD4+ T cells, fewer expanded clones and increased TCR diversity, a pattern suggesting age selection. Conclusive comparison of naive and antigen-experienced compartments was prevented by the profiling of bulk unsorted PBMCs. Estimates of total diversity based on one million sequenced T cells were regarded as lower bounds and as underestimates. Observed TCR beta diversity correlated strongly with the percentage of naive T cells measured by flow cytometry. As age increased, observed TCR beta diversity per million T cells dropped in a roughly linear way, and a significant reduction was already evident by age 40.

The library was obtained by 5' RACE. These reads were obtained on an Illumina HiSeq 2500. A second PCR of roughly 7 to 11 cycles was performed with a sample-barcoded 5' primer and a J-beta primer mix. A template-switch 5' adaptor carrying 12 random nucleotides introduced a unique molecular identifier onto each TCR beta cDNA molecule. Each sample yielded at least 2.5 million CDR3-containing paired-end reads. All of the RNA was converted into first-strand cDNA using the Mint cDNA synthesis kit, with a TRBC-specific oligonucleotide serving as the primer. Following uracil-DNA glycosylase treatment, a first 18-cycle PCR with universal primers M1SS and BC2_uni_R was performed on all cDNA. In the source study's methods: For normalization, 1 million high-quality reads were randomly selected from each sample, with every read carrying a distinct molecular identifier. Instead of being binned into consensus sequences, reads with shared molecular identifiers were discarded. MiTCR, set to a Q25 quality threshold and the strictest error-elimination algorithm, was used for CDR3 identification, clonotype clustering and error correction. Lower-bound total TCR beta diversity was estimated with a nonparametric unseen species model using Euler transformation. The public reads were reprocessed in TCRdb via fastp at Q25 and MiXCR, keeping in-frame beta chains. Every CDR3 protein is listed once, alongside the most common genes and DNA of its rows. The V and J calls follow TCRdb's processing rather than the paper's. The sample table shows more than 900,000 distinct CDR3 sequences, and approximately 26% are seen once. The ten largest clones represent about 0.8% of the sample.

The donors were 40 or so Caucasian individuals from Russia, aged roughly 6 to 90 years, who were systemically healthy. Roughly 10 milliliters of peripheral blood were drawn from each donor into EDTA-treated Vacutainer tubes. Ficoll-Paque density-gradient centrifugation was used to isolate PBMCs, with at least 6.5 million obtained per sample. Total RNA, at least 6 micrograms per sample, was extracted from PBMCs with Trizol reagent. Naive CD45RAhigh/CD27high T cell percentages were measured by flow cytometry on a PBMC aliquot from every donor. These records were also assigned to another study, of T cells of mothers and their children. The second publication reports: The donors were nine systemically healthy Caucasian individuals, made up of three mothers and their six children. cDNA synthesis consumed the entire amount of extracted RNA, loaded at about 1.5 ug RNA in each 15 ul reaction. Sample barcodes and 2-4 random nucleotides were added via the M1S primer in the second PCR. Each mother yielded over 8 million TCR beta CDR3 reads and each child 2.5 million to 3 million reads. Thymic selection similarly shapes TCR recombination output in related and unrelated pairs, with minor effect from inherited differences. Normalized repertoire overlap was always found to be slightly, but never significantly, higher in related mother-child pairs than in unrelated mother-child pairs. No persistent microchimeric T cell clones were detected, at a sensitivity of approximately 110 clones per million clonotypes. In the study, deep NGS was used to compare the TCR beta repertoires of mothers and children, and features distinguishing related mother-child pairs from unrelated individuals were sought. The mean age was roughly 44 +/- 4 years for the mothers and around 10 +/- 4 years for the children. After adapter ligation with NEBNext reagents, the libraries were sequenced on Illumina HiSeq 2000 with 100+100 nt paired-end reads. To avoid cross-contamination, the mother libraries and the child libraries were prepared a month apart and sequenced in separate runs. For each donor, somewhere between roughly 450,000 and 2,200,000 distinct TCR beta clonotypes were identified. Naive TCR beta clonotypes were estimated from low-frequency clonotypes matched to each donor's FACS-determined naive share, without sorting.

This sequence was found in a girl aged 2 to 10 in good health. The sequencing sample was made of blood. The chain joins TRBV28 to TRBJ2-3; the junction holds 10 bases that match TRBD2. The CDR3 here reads CASRTLAGVYTQYF. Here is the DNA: TGTGCCAGCAGGACTCTAGCGGGAGTGTATACGCAGTATTTT.